This T cell receptor (beta chain) was captured in a study of T cell responses to AZD1222 COVID-19 vaccine (dated by TCRdb to about 2021). Looking at the study overall: A total of about 250 trial participants underwent TCR sequencing, of whom around 210 had received two doses of AZD1222 and roughly 26 had received two doses of the MenACWY control vaccine. Trial participants were enrolled by age into 18-55, 56-69 and 70-plus year subgroups, with approximately 150, 30 and 60 TCR-sequenced participants respectively.

The CDR3 regions of human TCRbeta chains were analyzed by immunosequencing. Processing in the source paper ran as follows. TCRs in the repertoires were matched against a reference library of SARS-CoV-2-specific TCRs that had been generated with the MIRA antigen-specificity platform. Breadth was defined as the fraction of unique TCRs that were SARS-CoV-2-associated. Depth was defined as the fraction of total T cells that were SARS-CoV-2-associated. Using the MIRA data, each spike-specific TCR was assigned both to the spike region to which the TCR was reactive and to a CD4 or CD8 class. Log10-transformed breadth and depth values were compared by one-way ANOVA with Sidak's multiple comparisons tests. TCRdb's version of the immuneACCESS table is confined to in-frame rearrangements and falls short of the full clone set. An unresolved V gene accounts for under half of the shortfall where checked; the remainder is of unknown origin. That table supplies the V and J calls and clone size; D and trimming were determined from the DNA. For this sample the table gives approximately 50,000 clones, of which 86% were detected only once. The ten most abundant clones make up about 7% of the sample.

The time point label, read with the paper, signifies: about 28 days (+/-7) after the second vaccine dose. AZD1222 recipients with second doses at about 4 weeks or about 12 weeks were pooled, because spike-specific TCR depth and breadth did not differ between schedules. Vaccinee samples were obtained from the UK trials COV001 and COV002, which included a single-blind randomized controlled phase 2/3 trial of AZD1222 (ChAdOx1 nCoV-19) in healthy adults. For TCRbeta chain sequencing, PBMC samples from trial participants were taken at day 0 and at day 28 after the second dose. In its sample, this clone was seen once. Its antigen remains unidentified. No base-level quality is on record; no much larger clone is a single base apart. The CDR3, from cysteine to phenylalanine, totals 12 residues. Here the CDR3 DNA is all that survives: 36 bases in frame from base 1. From the germline V gene, CDR1 is MNHNS and CDR2 is SASEGT. Trimming costs V 11 bases and J 5 bases, and their ends lie 12 bases apart.

Results and caveats for the whole study, not just this receptor: Because no day 14 peak-response samples were available, repertoires were characterized only after the peak T cell response. In the small 56-69-year group, the increase in depth fell short of significance, most likely because of low power. Participants were mostly white British and included more females than males, and it was suggested by the authors that clonal diversity may have been underestimated. A significant rise in spike-specific TCR breadth and depth was observed after two AZD1222 doses relative to day 0 and relative to MenACWY recipients. Nearly half of unique spike-specific TCRs reportedly recognized epitopes outside regions mutated in the B.1.351 and B.1.1.7 variants. Conclusions about previously exposed vaccinees are limited, since just six AZD1222 recipients were seropositive for SARS-CoV-2 at baseline. The whole spike protein was spanned by vaccine-associated CD4 TCRs, and dominant responses were seen in regions 160-218 and 743-854.

This clonotype originated in an adult who received the AZD1222 COVID-19 vaccine. The material sequenced was peripheral blood, taken 28 days after the second AZD1222 dose. The V and J genes are TRBV6-1 and TRBJ2-2; the D gene is possibly TRBD2, with 5 bases matching. The nucleotide sequence reads TGTGCCTTAGCCGAGGGAACCGGGGAGCTGTTTTTT. This encodes CALAEGTGELFF.